Following are 24 T cell receptor beta chains from one sample sequenced in a study of blood T cell repertoires in COVID-19. Assay used: immunoSEQ multiplex PCR; TCRdb lists only in-frame clones, some missing. The sample has around 47,000 clones, roughly four fifths seen once. Input material: peripheral blood. These receptor sequences come from a woman aged 80 or over with COVID-19, enrolled during active disease.

The rearrangement joins TRBV7-8 to TRBJ1-5; a possible D gene is TRBD1 (6 bases). The germline gives CDR1 SGHVS, CDR2 FQNEAQ. Trimming stripped 6 bases from V and 6 bases from J, with 18 bases between. The CDR3 is 15 amino acids. In DNA, the CDR3 is TGTGCCAGCAGTCCAGAGGGACAAGTATTTCAGCCCCAGCATTTT. Translating gives CASSPEGQVFQPQHF.

The sample holds a few counts of this clone. V gene TRBV24-1 combines with J gene TRBJ2-2; 7 bases align to TRBD1. The germline gives CDR1 KGHDR, CDR2 SFDVKD. Unmatched junction bases numbered 4, after V lost 3 bases and J lost 1 base. The CDR3 has 16 residues. The CDR3 loop reads CATSDRDSRNTGELFF. CDR3 coding DNA: TGTGCCACCAGTGATAGGGACAGCCGGAACACCGGGGAGCTGTTTTTT.

The J gene is TRBJ1-2, the V gene TRBV19, with D unclear. The V gene lost 3 bases and the J gene lost 3 bases, with 14 bases spanning the gap. This CDR3 spans 15 amino acids. Germline-derived CDR1 and CDR2 are LNHDA and SQIVND (reference sequence). In DNA, the CDR3 is TGTGCCAGTAGTATTAAGAGTGATCCCCACTATGGCTACACCTTC. It yields the protein CASSIKSDPHYGYTF.

The rearrangement links TRBV4-1 to TRBJ2-7; 7 bases are shared with TRBD1. The CDR3 has 13 amino acids. Unmatched junction bases numbered 5, after V lost 3 bases and J lost 6 bases. Germline CDR1 MGHRA, CDR2 YSYEKL. CDR3 loop: CASSHNRGSEQYF. The CDR3 coding sequence is TGCGCCAGCAGCCATAACAGGGGTTCCGAGCAGTACTTC.

This sequence joins TRBV19 and TRBJ2-1; D perhaps matches TRBD2 (6 bases). This CDR3 spans 15 amino acids. Trimming took 4 bases from V and 8 from J, leaving 18 bases between them. The germline V gene has CDR1 LNHDA and CDR2 SQIVND (reference sequence). CDR3 nucleotides: TGTGCCAGTAGTAATTTGGAGGGAGGCCGACATGAGCAGTTCTTC. Translating it yields CASSNLEGGRHEQFF.

The CDR3 nucleotides are TGTGCCAGCAGCGACGCGGGGGAGACCCAGTACTTC. Translated: CASSDAGETQYF. V usage is TRBV14 and J usage is TRBJ2-5; possible D gene TRBD2, 6 bases. Germline values: CDR1 SGHDN, CDR2 FVKESK. V dropped 5 bases and J dropped 5 bases, with 9 bases sitting between them. The CDR3 is 12 amino acids.

This chain links TRBV12-3 or TRBV12-4 with TRBJ2-7; tentative D call: TRBD2 (6 bases). CDR3 length equals 13 residues. The V end lost 4 bases, the J end lost 6 bases, and 13 bases lay between the germline ends. In nucleotides, the CDR3 is TGTGCCAGCAGTTCCCGGGAGAGCAGCGAGCAGTACTTC. This codes for CASSSRESSEQYF.

The chain couples TRBV5-1 to TRBJ1-6; the D gene is possibly TRBD1 (5 bases). There are 17 residues in the CDR3. Between the trimmed V and J ends, which lost 4 bases and 0 bases, there was a span of 14 bases. CDR1 is SGHRS, CDR2 YFSETQ, per germline. CDR3 in DNA: TGCGCCAGCAGCCGGGGGTCGGGGAGCTCCTATAATTCACCCCTCCACTTT. This sequence encodes CASSRGSGSSYNSPLHF.

This clone showed up just once. The V gene is TRBV6-5, the J gene TRBJ2-1; TRBD2 might be the D (6 bases). Between the trimmed V and J ends, which lost 3 bases and 0 bases, there was a span of 12 bases. CDR1 is MNHEY and CDR2 is SVGAGI in the germline V gene. This CDR3 region has 16 residues. The CDR3 DNA follows: TGTGCCAGCAGTTATCGCGGGATCTACTCCTACAATGAGCAGTTCTTC. Translated: CASSYRGIYSYNEQFF.

The chain carries TRBV19 and TRBJ1-3, with no clear D. V dropped 6 bases and J dropped 2 bases, with 5 bases sitting between them. Per germline, CDR1 LNHDA and CDR2 SQIVND (reference sequence). The CDR3 contains 12 residues. The CDR3 DNA follows: TGTGCCAGTAGCATCACTGGAAACACCATATATTTT. Translation gives CASSITGNTIYF.

The gene calls are TRBV28 and TRBJ1-6, with D uncertain. CDR1 and CDR2 (germline): MDHEN, SYDVKM. The length of the CDR3 is 12 residues. The V end lost 5 bases, the J end lost 9 bases, and 8 bases lay between the germline ends. The CDR3 region is CASSPRTSPLHF. The DNA for the CDR3 is TGTGCCAGCAGTCCCAGAACTTCACCCCTCCACTTT.

V and J are TRBV5-5 and TRBJ2-7; D might be TRBD1 (6 bases). CDR1 and CDR2 (germline): SGHKS, YYEKEE (reference sequence). This CDR3 comprises 12 residues. V was cut by 4 bases and J by 6 bases, with 11 bases left in between. Here the CDR3 DNA reads TGTGCCAGCAGCGCTACAGGGAGCGAGCAGTACTTC. Its protein product is CASSATGSEQYF. Looking up the rest from reference TRBV5-5 and TRBJ2-7 gives the full variable domain: DAGVTQSPTHLIKTRGQQVTLRCSPISGHKSVSWYQQVLGQGPQFIFQYYEKEERGRGNFPDRFSARQFPNYSSELNVNALLLGDSALYLCASSATGSEQYFGPGTRLTVT.

The chain carries TRBV19 and TRBJ1-3; 7 bases agree with TRBD1. This CDR3 contains 14 residues. In germline, CDR1 is LNHDA, CDR2 SQIVND (reference sequence). Trimming at V came to 6 bases and at J to 0 bases, leaving 2 bases not matched to a gene. The DNA for the CDR3 is TGTGCCAGTAGGACAGGGAGCTCTGGAAACACCATATATTTT. It codes for CASRTGSSGNTIYF.

The gene calls are TRBV25-1 and TRBJ2-2; no clear D. This CDR3 contains 18 residues. V gave up 1 base and J gave up 2 bases, with 17 bases separating them. Germline CDR1 and CDR2: MGHDK and SYGVNS. This CDR3 is CASSEFPHTGYNTGELFF. The CDR3 DNA sequence: TGTGCCAGCAGTGAATTCCCCCACACGGGTTATAACACCGGGGAGCTGTTTTTT.

The gene calls are TRBV30 and TRBJ2-5, with D possibly TRBD1 on 6 matching bases. CDR1 and CDR2 (germline): GTSNPN, SVGIG (reference sequence). V shed 5 bases and J shed 1 base, with 11 bases lying between them. This CDR3 is 13 amino acids long. The CDR3 nucleotides are TGTGCCTGGGCTGGACAGTCCCAAGAGACCCAGTACTTC. Translation gives CAWAGQSQETQYF.

The chain recombines TRBV5-6 with TRBJ1-1; D is uncertain. The ends were cut back, 0 bases at V and 11 bases at J, with 11 bases in the middle. The CDR3 sequence is 12 residues long. CDR1 and CDR2 from the germline V gene are SGHDT and YYEEEE. Here the CDR3 DNA reads TGTGCCAGCAGCTTGGGAGGGAATGGTGCTTTCTTT. It encodes CASSLGGNGAFF.

V and J are TRBV27 and TRBJ1-2; 8 bases fit TRBD1. Germline V gene lookup returns CDR1 MNHEY and CDR2 SMNVEV (reference sequence). J lost 7 bases, V lost 6 bases, and 7 bases had no gene match. This CDR3 has 13 residues. DNA of the CDR3: TGTGCCAGCAGGCCGCAGGGGGCTAGTGGCTACACCTTC. It yields the protein CASRPQGASGYTF.

This chain links TRBV5-5 with TRBJ2-6; TRBD2 agrees at 8 bases. Germline CDR1 SGHKS, CDR2 YYEKEE (reference sequence). Germline trimming cut 0 bases from V and 2 bases from J; bases unmatched to any gene: 1. There are 16 residues in the CDR3. The CDR3: CASSLVSGTGANVLTF. CDR3 DNA: TGTGCCAGCAGCTTGGTTAGCGGGACTGGGGCCAACGTCCTGACTTTC.

V is TRBV3-1 (or the pseudogene TRBV3-2) and J is TRBJ2-1, with 10 bases lining up with TRBD1. CDR3 size: 15 residues. The V gene's germline CDR1 is LGHDT and CDR2 YNNKEL (reference sequence). V dropped 6 bases and J dropped 7; count of bases not matched to a gene: 9. CDR3 sequence: CASSPTRDRGNEQFF. Written as DNA, the CDR3 is TGTGCCAGCAGTCCCACCCGGGACAGGGGTAATGAGCAGTTCTTC.

In this sample, this clone turned up once. For the CDR3, the DNA is TGTGCCAGCAGACCCGACAGGGCCCCTGGAAACACCATATATTTT. It is translated as CASRPDRAPGNTIYF. The chain joins TRBV2 to TRBJ1-3; 7 bases are a match to TRBD1. The CDR3 is made up of 15 amino acids. The germline CDR1 and CDR2 sequences are SNHLY and FYNNEI. V lost 6 bases and J lost 2; bases outside the gene matches: 7.

V gene TRBV7-9 combines with J gene TRBJ2-1; 7 nucleotides match TRBD1. V was clipped by 1 base and J by 0 bases; unmatched bases: 9. Germline V gene sequence: CDR1 SEHNR, CDR2 FQNEAQ (reference sequence). The CDR3 has 18 residues. This chain's CDR3 is CASSLGLGTASSYNEQFF. The CDR3 DNA sequence: TGTGCCAGCAGCTTAGGACTTGGGACAGCGAGCTCCTACAATGAGCAGTTCTTC.

V is TRBV6-2 or TRBV6-3 and J is TRBJ2-1; TRBD2 matches at 9 bases. Trimming at V came to 5 bases and at J to 7 bases, leaving 9 bases not matched to a gene. This CDR3 has 15 residues. Germline CDR1 is MNHEY and CDR2 is SVGEGT. For the CDR3, the DNA is TGTGCCAGCAGTGGGCGGGAGGGCCGGGGGAATGAGCAGTTCTTC. Its translation: CASSGREGRGNEQFF.

The gene calls are TRBV12-3 or TRBV12-4 and TRBJ2-1; D unresolved. The ends were cut back, 2 bases at V and 4 bases at J, with 6 bases in the middle. The CDR3 has 13 residues. CDR3 in amino acids: CASSLMAYNEQFF. The CDR3 DNA reads TGTGCCAGCAGTTTAATGGCTTACAATGAGCAGTTCTTC.

This clone was seen a handful of times. This sequence joins TRBV29-1 and TRBJ1-1; 7 bases map to TRBD1. Per germline, CDR1 SQVTM and CDR2 ANQGSEA. V was pared by 4 bases and J by 3 bases, with 5 bases of the junction left unmatched. The CDR3 sequence is 13 residues long. Written as DNA, the CDR3 is TGCAGCGTTGGAGAGACAGGGCACACTGAAGCTTTCTTT. Translated: CSVGETGHTEAFF.